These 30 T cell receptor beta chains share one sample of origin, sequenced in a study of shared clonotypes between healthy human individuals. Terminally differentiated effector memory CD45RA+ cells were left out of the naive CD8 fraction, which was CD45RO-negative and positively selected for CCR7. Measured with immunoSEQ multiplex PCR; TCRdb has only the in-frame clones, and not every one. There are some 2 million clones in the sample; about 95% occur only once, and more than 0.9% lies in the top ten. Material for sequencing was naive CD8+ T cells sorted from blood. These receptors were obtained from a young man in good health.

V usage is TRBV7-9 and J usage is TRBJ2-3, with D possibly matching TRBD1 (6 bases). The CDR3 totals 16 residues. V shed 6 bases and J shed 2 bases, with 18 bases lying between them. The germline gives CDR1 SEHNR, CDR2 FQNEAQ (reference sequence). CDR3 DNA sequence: TGTGCCAGCAGTTCGACCGGGACAAAGCACACAGATACGCAGTATTTT. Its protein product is CASSSTGTKHTDTQYF. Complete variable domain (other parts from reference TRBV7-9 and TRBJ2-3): DTGVSQNPRHKITKRGQNVTFRCDPISEHNRLYWYRQTLGQGPEFLTYFQNEAQLEKSRLLSDRFSAERPKGSFSTLEIQRTEQGDSAMYLCASSSTGTKHTDTQYFGPGTRLTVL.

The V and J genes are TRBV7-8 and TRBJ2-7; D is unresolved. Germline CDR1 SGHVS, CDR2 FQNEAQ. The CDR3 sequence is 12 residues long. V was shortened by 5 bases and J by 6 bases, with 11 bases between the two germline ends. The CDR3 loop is CASSKDWFEQYF. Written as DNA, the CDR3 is TGTGCCAGCAGCAAAGACTGGTTCGAGCAGTACTTC.

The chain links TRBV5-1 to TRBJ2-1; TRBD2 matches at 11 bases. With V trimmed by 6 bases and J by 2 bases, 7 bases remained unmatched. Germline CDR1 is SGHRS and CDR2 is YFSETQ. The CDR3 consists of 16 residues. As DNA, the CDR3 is TGCGCCAGCAATTCAATAGCGGGAGGGCCCTACAATGAGCAGTTCTTC. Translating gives CASNSIAGGPYNEQFF.

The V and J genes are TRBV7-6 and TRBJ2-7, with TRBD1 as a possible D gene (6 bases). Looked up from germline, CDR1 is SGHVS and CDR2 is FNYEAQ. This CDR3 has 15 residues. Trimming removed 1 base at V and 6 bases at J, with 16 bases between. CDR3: CASSLEAQGTAEQYF. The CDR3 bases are TGTGCCAGCAGCTTAGAGGCCCAGGGGACGGCCGAGCAGTACTTC.

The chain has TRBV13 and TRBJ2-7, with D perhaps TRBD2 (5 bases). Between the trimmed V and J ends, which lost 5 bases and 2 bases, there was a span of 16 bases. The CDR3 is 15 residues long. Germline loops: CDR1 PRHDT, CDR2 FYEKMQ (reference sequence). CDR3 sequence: CASSKRTGSTYEQYF. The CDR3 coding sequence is TGTGCCAGCAGCAAGAGGACGGGGAGTACCTACGAGCAGTACTTC.

The CDR3 DNA is TGTGCCAGCAGCTTACCGGGACAGGTGATCTACGAGCAGTACTTC. Translated, it gives CASSLPGQVIYEQYF. This chain uses TRBV7-9 with TRBJ2-7; 8 nucleotides line up with TRBD1. This CDR3 region has 15 residues. The germline V gene has CDR1 SEHNR and CDR2 FQNEAQ (reference sequence). With V trimmed by 2 bases and J by 3 bases, 6 bases remained unmatched.

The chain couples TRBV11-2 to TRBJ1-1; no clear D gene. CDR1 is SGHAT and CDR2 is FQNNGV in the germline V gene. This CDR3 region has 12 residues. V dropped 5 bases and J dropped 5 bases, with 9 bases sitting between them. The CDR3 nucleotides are TGTGCCAGCAGCCCGCTGCGGACTGAAGCTTTCTTT. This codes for CASSPLRTEAFF.

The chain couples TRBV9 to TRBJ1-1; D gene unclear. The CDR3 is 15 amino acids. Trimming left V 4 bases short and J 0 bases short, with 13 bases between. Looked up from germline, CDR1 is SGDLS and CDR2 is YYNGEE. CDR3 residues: CASSPQTTLNTEAFF. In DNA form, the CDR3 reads TGTGCCAGCAGCCCGCAAACGACCCTGAACACTGAAGCTTTCTTT.

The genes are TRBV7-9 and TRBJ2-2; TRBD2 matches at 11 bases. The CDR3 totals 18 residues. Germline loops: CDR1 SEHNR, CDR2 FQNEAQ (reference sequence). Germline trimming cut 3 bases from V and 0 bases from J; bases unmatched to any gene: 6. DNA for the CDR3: TGTGCCAGCAGCTTCCCAGGGGGACTAGCGGCGAACACCGGGGAGCTGTTTTTT. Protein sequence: CASSFPGGLAANTGELFF.

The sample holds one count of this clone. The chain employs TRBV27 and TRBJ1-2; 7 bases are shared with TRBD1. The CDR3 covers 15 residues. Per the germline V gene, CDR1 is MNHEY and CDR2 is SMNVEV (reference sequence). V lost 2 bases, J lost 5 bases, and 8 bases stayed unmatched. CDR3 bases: TGTGCCAGCAGTTTAGTCCGGGACAGCCCTTATGGCTACACCTTC. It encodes CASSLVRDSPYGYTF.

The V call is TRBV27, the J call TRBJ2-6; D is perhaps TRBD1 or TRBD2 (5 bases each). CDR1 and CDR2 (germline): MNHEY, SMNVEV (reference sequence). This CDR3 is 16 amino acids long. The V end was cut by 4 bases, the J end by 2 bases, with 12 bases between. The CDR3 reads CASSSMGVAGANVLTF. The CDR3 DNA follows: TGTGCCAGCAGTTCAATGGGGGTGGCTGGGGCCAACGTCCTGACTTTC. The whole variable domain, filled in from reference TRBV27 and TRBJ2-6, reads EAQVTQNPRYLITVTGKKLTVTCSQNMNHEYMSWYRQDPGLGLRQIYYSMNVEVTDKGDVPEGYKVSRKEKRNFPLILESPSPNQTSLYFCASSSMGVAGANVLTFGAGSRLTVL.

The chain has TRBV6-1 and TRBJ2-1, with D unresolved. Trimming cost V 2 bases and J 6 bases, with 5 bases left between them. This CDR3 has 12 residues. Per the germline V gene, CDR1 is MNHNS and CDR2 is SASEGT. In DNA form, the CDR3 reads TGTGCCAGCAGTGAATGGGTCAATGAGCAGTTCTTC. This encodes CASSEWVNEQFF.

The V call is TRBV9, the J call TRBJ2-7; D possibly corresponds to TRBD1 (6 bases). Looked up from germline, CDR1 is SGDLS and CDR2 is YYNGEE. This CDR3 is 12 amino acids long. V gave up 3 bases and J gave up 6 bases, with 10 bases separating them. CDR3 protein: CASSDGGFEQYF. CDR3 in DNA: TGTGCCAGCAGCGATGGGGGCTTCGAGCAGTACTTC.

CDR3 residues: CSVEGEGDEQYF. CDR3 bases: TGCAGCGTTGAGGGGGAAGGGGACGAGCAGTACTTC. The chain is built from TRBV29-1 and TRBJ2-7; D possibly uses TRBD1 or TRBD2 (5 bases each). This CDR3 contains 12 residues. Deletions cut 3 bases from V and 5 bases from J, with 11 bases between. The V gene's germline CDR1 is SQVTM and CDR2 ANQGSEA.

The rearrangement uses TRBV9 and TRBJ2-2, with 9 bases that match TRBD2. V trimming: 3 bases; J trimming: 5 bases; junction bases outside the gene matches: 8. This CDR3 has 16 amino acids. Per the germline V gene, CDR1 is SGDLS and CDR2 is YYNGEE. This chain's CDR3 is CASSALSSGTTGELFF. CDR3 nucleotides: TGTGCCAGCAGCGCCTTATCTAGCGGGACGACCGGGGAGCTGTTTTTT.

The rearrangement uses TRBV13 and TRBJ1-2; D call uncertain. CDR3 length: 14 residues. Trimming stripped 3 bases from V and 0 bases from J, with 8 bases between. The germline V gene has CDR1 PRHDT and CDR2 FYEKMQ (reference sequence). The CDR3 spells CASSFDRSNYGYTF. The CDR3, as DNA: TGTGCCAGCAGCTTTGATAGGTCTAACTATGGCTACACCTTC.

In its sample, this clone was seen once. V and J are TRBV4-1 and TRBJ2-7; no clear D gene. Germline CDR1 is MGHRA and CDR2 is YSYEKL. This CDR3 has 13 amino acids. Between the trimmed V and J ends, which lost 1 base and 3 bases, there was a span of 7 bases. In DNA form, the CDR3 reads TGCGCCAGCAGCCAAGCAAATAGCTACGAGCAGTACTTC. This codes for CASSQANSYEQYF.

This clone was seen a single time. The CDR3 nucleotides are TGTGCCAGCAGTTTCCACGGTGAAAACATTCAGTACTTC. Its protein is CASSFHGENIQYF. The rearrangement joins TRBV27 to TRBJ2-4; D uncertain. The CDR3 consists of 13 residues. V lost 3 bases and J lost 5, with 8 bases in between. Germline-derived CDR1 and CDR2 are MNHEY and SMNVEV (reference sequence).

In DNA, the CDR3 is TGTGCCAGCAGCCCAGGACTAGCGGGGGGACGATACAATGAGCAGTTCTTC. Translating it yields CASSPGLAGGRYNEQFF. The genes are TRBV11-2 and TRBJ2-1; 14 nucleotides agree with TRBD2. CDR3 length: 17 residues. Unmatched junction bases numbered 7, after V lost 5 bases and J lost 4 bases. CDR1 is SGHAT, CDR2 FQNNGV, per germline.

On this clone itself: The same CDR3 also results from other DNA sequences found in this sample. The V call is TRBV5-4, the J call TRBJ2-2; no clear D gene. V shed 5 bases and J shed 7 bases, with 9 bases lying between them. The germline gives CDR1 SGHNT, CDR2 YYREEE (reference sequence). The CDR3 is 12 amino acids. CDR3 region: CASSSMSGELFF. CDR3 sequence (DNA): TGTGCCAGCAGTTCGATGAGCGGGGAGCTGTTTTTT.

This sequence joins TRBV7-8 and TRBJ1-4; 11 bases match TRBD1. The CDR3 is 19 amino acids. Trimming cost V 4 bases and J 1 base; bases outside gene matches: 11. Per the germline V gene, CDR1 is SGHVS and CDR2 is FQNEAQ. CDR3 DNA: TGTGCCAGCAGCTCCACCGGGACAGGGGGTATAGGAACTAATGAAAAACTGTTTTTT. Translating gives CASSSTGTGGIGTNEKLFF. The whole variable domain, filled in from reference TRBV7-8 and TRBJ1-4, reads GAGVSQSPRYKVAKRGQDVALRCDPISGHVSLFWYQQALGQGPEFLTYFQNEAQLDKSGLPSDRFFAERPEGSVSTLKIQRTQQEDSAVYLCASSSTGTGGIGTNEKLFFGSGTQLSVL.

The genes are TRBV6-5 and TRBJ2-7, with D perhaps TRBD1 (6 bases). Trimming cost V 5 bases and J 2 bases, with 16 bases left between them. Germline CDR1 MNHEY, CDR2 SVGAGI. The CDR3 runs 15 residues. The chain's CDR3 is CASSPQGEGAYEQYF. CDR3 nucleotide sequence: TGTGCCAGCAGTCCCCAGGGTGAGGGGGCCTACGAGCAGTACTTC.

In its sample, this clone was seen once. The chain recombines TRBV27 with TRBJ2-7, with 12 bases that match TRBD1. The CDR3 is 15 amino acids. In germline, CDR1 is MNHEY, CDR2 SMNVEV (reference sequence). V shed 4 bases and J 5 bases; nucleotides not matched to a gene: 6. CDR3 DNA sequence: TGTGCCAGCAGTTCCCCGGGACAGGGGGCCAACGAGCAGTACTTC. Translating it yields CASSSPGQGANEQYF.

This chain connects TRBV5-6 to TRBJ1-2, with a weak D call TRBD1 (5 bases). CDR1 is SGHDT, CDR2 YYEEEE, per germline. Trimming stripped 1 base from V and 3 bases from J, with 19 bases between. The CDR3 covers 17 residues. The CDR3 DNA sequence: TGTGCCAGCAGCTTGTCGCCTAAGGGGTCAGACGACTATGGCTACACCTTC. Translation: CASSLSPKGSDDYGYTF.

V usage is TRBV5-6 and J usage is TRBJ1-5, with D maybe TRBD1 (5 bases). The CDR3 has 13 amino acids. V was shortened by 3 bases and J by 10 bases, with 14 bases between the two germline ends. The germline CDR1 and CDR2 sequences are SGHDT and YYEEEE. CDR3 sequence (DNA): TGTGCCAGCAGCTGGGGGACGGGGCCACCCCAGCATTTT. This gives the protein CASSWGTGPPQHF.

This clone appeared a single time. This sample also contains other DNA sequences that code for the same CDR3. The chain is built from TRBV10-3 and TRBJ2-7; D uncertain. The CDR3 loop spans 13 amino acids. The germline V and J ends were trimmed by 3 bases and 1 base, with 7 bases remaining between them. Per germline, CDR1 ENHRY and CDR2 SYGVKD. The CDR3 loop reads CAISDSGSYEQYF. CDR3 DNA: TGTGCCATCAGTGATTCCGGATCCTACGAGCAGTACTTC.

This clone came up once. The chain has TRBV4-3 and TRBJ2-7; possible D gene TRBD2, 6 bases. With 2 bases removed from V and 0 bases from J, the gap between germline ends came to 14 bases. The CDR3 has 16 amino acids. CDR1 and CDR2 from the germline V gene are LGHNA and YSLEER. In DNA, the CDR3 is TGCGCCAGCAGCCAACTGCTCGGGACTGCCTCCTACGAGCAGTACTTC. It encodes CASSQLLGTASYEQYF.

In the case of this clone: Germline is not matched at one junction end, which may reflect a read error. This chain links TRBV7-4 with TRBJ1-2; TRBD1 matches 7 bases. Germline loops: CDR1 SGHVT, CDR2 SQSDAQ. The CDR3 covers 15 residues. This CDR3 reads CASKTGTDSNYGHTF. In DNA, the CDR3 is TGTGCCAGCAAAACCGGGACAGACTCTAACTATGGCCACACCTTC. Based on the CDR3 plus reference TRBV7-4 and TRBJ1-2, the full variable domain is GAGVSQSPRYKVAKRGRDVALRCDSISGHVTLYWYRQTLGQGSEVLTYSQSDAQRDKSGRPSGRFSAERPERSVSTLKIQRTEQGDSAVYLCASKTGTDSNYGHTFGSGTRLTVV.

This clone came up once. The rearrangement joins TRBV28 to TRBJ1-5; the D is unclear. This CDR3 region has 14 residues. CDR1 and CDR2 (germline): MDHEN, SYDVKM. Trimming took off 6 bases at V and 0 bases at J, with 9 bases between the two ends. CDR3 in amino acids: CASRAYLSNQPQHF. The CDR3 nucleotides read TGTGCCAGCAGGGCCTATCTTAGCAATCAGCCCCAGCATTTT. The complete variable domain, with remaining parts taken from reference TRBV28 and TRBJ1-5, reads DVKVTQSSRYLVKRTGEKVFLECVQDMDHENMFWYRQDPGLGLRLIYFSYDVKMKEKGDIPEGYSVSREKKERFSLILESASTNQTSMYLCASRAYLSNQPQHFGDGTRLSIL.

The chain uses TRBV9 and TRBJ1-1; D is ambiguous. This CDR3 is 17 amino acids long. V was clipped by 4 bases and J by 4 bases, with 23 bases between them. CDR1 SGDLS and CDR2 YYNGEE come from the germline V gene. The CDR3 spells CASSPPYGPTYSTEAFF. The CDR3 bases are TGTGCCAGCAGCCCTCCCTACGGGCCCACATACAGCACTGAAGCTTTCTTT. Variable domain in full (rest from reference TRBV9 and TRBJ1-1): DSGVTQTPKHLITATGQRVTLRCSPRSGDLSVYWYQQSLDQGLQFLIQYYNGEERAKGNILERFSAQQFPDLHSELNLSSLELGDSALYFCASSPPYGPTYSTEAFFGQGTRLTVV.